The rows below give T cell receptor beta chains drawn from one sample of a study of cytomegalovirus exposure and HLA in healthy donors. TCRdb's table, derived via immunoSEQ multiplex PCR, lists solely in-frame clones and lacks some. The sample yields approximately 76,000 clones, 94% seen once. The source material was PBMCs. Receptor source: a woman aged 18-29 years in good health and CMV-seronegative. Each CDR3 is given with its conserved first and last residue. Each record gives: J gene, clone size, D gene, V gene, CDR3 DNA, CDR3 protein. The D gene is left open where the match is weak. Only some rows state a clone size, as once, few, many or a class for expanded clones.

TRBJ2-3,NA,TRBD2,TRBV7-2,TGTGCCAGCAGTAGGGGACTATCTAGCACAGATACGCAGTATTTT,CASSRGLSSTDTQYF
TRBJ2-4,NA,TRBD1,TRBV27,TGTGCCAGCACCACGACAGGGGAAAACATTCAGTACTTC,CASTTTGENIQYF
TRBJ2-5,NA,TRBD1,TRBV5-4,TGTGCCAGCAGCTTGGCATCGGGACAGTTGTACCAAGAGACCCAGTACTTC,CASSLASGQLYQETQYF
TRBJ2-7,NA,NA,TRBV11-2,TGTGCCAGCAGCTTAGCTAGGAGCTCCTACGAGCAGTACTTC,CASSLARSSYEQYF
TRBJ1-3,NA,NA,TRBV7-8,TGTGCCAGCAGCCTAGGTGGGGGGAGTTTAAACACCATATATTTT,CASSLGGGSLNTIYF
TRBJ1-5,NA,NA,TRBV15,TGTGCCACCCGTTTGGGGGACACTAATCAGCCCCAGCATTTT,CATRLGDTNQPQHF
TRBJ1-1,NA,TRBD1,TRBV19,TGTGCCAGTAGTACCACGACAGGGATAGGCACTGAAGCTTTCTTT,CASSTTTGIGTEAFF
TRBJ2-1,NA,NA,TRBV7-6,TGTGCCAGCAGCTTAGTTACAGGGGGACTATACAATGAGCAGTTCTTC,CASSLVTGGLYNEQFF
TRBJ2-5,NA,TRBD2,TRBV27,TGTGCCAGCAGCTCGCAACTAGGACTAGCGGGAGAGACCCAGTACTTC,CASSSQLGLAGETQYF
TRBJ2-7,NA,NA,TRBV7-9,TGTGCCAGCAGCTTAGGAGGGGGCGAGCAGTACTTC,CASSLGGGEQYF
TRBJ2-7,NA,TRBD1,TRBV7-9,TGTGCCAGCAGCTTGTCCAGGGGGCTAGACGAGCAGTACTTC,CASSLSRGLDEQYF
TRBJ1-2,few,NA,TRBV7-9,TGTGCCAGCAGCTTAGGTCTGGCAGGGAATACCTATGGCTACACCTTC,CASSLGLAGNTYGYTF
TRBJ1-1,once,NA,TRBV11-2,TGTGCCAGCCTTCTCACGAACATGAACACTGAAGCTTTCTTT,CASLLTNMNTEAFF
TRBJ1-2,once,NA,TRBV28,TGTGCCAGCAGTTTATCAGGGCTCGGCTACACCTTC,CASSLSGLGYTF
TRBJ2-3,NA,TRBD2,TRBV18,TGTGCCAGCTCACCACCGAGGGCGGGGGGGAGCACAGATACGCAGTATTTT,CASSPPRAGGSTDTQYF
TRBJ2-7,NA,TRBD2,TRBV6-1,TGTGCCAGCACGGGGGGCTACGAGCAGTACTTC,CASTGGYEQYF
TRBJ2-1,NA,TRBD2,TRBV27,TGTGCCAGCAGTCCCGGACTAGCGGGAGGGGAGAATGAGCAGTTCTTC,CASSPGLAGGENEQFF
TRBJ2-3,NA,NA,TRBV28,TGTGCCAGCAGTCGGACGGACAGCCCTAGCACAGATACGCAGTATTTT,CASSRTDSPSTDTQYF
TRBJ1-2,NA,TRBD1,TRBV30,TGTGCCTGCCACAGGGGCCTATTTGGCTACACCTTC,CACHRGLFGYTF
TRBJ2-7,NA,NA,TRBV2,TGTGCCAGCAGTGGGCTGACCTACGAGCAGTACTTC,CASSGLTYEQYF
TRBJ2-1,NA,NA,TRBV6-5,TGTGCCAGCAGGGCAGGGGTCACCTACAATGAGCAGTTCTTC,CASRAGVTYNEQFF
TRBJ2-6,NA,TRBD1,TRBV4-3,TGCGCCAGCAGCCAAGGGACAGGGGCCGGGGCCAACGTCCTGACTTTC,CASSQGTGAGANVLTF
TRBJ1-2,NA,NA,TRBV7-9,TGTGCCATTCTACTTCATGCTGCCTATGGCTACACCTTC,CAILLHAAYGYTF
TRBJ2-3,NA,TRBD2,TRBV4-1,TGCGCCAGCAGCCAAGATCTGATGACTAGCGGGGGACCTCGCACAGATACGCAGTATTTT,CASSQDLMTSGGPRTDTQYF